This TCR beta chain appears in the sequencing data of a study of blood T cells in healthy people across ages. Through a sample-barcoded 5' primer and a J-beta primer mix, a second PCR was run for about 6 to 11 cycles. TCRdb reprocessed the 5' RACE reads via MiXCR and lists one record per CDR3 protein. Of about 830,000 distinct CDR3 sequences in the sample, approximately 59% were seen once. CDR1 and CDR2 (germline): SGHKS, YYEKEE (reference sequence). This CDR3 comprises 14 residues. The junction had 2 bases not matched to a gene; V was cut back by 4 bases and J by 1 base. The chain couples TRBV5-5 to TRBJ1-1, with 9 bases aligning to TRBD1. Sequenced input: blood. This clonotype was obtained from a young man in good health. The CDR3 here is CASSKGQGNTEAFF. CDR3 nucleotide sequence: TGTGCCAGCAGCAAGGGACAGGGGAACACTGAAGCTTTCTTT.